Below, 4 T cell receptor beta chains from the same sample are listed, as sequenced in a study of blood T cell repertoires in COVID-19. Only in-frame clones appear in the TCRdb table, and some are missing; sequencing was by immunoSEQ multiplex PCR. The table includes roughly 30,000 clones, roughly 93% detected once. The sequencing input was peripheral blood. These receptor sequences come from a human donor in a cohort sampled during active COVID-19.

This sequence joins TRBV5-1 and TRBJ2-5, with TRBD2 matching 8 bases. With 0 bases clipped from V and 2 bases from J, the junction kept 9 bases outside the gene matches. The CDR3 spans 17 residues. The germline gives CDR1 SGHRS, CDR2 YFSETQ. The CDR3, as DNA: TGCGCCAGCAGCTTGGCCTCGGGGGGGGGCCCGCAAGAGACCCAGTACTTC. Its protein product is CASSLASGGGPQETQYF.

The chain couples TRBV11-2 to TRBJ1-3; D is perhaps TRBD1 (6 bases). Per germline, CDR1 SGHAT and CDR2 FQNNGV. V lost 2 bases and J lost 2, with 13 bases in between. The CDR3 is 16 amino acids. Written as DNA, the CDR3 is TGTGCCAGCAGCTTATGGGGGCGCGAGCCTGGAAACACCATATATTTT. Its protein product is CASSLWGREPGNTIYF.

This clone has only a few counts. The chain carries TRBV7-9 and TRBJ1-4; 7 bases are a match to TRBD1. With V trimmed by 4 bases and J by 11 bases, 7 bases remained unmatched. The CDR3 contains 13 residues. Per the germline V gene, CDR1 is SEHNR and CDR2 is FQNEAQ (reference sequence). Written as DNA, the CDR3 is TGTGCCAGCAGCTCCGGACAGGTTGAGAAACTGTTTTTT. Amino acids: CASSSGQVEKLFF.

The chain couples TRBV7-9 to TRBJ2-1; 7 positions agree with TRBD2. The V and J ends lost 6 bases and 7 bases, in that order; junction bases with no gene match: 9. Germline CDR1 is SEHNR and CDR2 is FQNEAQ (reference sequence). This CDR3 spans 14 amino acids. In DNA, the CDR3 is TGTGCCAGCAGGGCGGGGACTAACACAAATGAGCAGTTCTTC. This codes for CASRAGTNTNEQFF.